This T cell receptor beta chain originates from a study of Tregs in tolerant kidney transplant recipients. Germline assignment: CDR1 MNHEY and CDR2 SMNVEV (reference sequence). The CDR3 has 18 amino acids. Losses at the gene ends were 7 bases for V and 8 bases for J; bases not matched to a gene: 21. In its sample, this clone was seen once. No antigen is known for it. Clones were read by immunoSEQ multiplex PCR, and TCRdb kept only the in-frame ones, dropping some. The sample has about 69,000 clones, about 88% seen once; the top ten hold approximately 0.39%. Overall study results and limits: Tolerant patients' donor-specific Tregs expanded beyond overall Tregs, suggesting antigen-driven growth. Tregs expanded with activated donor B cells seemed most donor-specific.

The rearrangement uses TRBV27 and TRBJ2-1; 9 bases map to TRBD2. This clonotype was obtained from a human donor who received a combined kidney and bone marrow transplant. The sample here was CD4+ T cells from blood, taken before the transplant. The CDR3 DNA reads TGTGCCAGCAAAAGGGGGCTAGCGGGATGGTCTGGTAGCGATGAGCAGTTCTTC. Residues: CASKRGLAGWSGSDEQFF.